The sample holds a few counts of the clone carrying this TCR beta chain. The sample comes from a study of blood T cell repertoires in COVID-19. Study as a whole: Researchers got acute and convalescent COVID-19 samples from the United States, Italy and Spain. In each case, the material was cDNA or gDNA derived from T cells, B-cell-depleted T cells, or PBMCs.

How the authors handled the data: It was from reference gene primer amplification that nucleated cell counts were estimated. TCRdb's table, derived via immunoSEQ multiplex PCR, lists solely in-frame clones and lacks some. The V and J calls and clone size were taken over from that table, and D and trimming were inferred from the DNA. This sample yields about 210,000 clones, of which approximately 90% are seen a single time; approximately 0.69% belongs to the top ten. Sample: peripheral blood. The source is a man aged 35-49 years with acute or convalescent COVID-19.

The CDR3 sequence is CASSPSLGGTEAFF. The CDR3 region has the DNA TGTGCCAGCTCACCTTCTTTGGGAGGCACTGAAGCTTTCTTT. This chain uses TRBV18 with TRBJ1-1; D call uncertain. Trimming took 3 bases from V and 4 from J, leaving 12 bases between them. The CDR3 is made up of 14 amino acids. The V gene's germline CDR1 is KGHSH and CDR2 LQKENI.